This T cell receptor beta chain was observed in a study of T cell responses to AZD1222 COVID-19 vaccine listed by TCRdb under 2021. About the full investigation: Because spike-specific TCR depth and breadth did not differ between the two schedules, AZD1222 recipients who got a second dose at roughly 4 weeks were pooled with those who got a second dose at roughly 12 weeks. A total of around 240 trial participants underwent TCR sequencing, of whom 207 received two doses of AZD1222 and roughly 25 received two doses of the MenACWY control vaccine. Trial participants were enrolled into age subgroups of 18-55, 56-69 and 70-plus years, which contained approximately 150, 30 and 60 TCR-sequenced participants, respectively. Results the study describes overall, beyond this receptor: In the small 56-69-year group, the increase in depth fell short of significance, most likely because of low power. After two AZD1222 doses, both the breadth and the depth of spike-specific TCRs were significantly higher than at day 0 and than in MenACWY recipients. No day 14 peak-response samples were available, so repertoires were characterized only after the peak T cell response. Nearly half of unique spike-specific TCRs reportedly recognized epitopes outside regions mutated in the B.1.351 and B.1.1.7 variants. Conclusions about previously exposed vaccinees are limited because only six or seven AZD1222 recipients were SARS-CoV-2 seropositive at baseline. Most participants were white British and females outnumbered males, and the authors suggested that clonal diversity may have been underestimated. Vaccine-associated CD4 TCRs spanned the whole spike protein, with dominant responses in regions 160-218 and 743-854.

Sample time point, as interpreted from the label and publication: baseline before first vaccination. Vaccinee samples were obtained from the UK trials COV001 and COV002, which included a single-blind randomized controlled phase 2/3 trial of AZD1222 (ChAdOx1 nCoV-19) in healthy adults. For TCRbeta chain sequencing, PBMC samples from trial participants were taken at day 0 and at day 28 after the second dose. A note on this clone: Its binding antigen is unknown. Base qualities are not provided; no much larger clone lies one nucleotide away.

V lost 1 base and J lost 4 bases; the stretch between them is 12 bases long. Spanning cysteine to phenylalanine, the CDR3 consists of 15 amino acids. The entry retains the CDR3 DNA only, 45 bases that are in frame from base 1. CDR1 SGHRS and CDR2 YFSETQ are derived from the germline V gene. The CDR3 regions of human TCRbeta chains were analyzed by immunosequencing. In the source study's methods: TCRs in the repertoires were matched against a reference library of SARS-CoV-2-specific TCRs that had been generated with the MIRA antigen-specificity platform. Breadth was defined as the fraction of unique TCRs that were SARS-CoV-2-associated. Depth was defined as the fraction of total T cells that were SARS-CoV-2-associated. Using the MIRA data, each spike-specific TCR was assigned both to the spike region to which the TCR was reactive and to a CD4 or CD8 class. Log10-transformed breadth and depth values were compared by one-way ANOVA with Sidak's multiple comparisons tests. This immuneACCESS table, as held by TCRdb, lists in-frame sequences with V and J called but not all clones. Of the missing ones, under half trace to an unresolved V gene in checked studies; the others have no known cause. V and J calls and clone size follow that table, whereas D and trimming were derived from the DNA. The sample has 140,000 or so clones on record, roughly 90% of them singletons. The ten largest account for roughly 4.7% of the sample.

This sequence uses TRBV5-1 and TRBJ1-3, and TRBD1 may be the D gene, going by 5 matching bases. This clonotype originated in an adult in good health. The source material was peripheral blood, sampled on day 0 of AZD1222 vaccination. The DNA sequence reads TGCGCCAGCAGCTTGCGGGACCCTCTGGGAAACACCATATATTTT. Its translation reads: CASSLRDPLGNTIYF.